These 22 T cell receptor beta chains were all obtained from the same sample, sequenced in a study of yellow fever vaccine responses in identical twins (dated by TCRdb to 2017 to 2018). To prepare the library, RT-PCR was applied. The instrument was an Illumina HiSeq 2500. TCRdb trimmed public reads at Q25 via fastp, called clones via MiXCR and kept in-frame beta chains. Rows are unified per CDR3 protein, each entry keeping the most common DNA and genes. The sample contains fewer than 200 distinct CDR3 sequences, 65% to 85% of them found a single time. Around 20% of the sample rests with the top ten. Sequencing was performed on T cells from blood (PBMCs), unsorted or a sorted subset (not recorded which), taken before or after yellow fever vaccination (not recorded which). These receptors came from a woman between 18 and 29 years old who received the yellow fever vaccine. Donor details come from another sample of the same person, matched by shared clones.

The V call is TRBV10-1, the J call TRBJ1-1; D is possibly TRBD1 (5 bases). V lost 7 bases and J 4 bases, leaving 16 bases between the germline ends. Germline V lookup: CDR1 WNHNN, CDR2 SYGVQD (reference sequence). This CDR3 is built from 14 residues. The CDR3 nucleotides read TGCGCCAGCAAGCAGGGAATAGAAAGCACTGAAGCTTTCTTT. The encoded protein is CASKQGIESTEAFF.

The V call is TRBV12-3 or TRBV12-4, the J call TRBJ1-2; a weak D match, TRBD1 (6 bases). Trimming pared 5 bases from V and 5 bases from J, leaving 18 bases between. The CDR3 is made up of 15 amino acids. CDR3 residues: CASSPYLQGGYGYTF. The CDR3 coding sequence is TGTGCCAGCAGTCCATATCTACAGGGAGGGTATGGCTACACCTTC.

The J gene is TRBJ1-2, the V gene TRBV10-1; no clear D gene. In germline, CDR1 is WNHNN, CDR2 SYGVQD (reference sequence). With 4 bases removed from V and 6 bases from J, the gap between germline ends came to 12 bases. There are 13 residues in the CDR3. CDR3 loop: CASSGKEWDGYTF. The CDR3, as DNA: TGCGCCAGCAGTGGAAAGGAATGGGATGGCTACACCTTC.

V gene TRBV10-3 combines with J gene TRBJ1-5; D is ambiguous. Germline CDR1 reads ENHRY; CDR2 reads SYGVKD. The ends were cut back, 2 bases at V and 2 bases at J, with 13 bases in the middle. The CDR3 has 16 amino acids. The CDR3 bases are TGTGCCATCAGTGAGGGGGTTACGCGGCGCAATCAGCCCCAGCATTTT. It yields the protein CAISEGVTRRNQPQHF.

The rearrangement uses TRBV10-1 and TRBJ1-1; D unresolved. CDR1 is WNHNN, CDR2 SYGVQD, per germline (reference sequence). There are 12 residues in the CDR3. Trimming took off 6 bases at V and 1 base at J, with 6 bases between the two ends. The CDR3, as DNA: TGCGCCAGCAGGGCCGGGAACACTGAAGCTTTCTTT. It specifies CASRAGNTEAFF.

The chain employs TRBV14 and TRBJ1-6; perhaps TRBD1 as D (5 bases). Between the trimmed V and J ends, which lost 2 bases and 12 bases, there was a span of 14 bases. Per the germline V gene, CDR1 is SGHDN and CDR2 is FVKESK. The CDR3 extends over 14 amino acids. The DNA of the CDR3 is TGTGCCAGCAGCCAAATTAGGGGCAAGGGACCCCTCCACTTT. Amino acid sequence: CASSQIRGKGPLHF.

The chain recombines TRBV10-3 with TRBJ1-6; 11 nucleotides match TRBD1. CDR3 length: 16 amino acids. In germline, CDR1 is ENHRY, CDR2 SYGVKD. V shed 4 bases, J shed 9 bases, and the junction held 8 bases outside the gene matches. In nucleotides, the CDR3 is TGTGCCATCAGTGGCGACCCGGGACAGGGGGGTTCACCCCTCCACTTT. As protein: CAISGDPGQGGSPLHF.

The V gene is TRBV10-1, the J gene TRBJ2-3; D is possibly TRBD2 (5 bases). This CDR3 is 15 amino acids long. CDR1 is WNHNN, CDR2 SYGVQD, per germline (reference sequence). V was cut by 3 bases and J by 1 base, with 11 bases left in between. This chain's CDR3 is CASSDGSSGTDTQYF. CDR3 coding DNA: TGCGCCAGCAGTGATGGTAGTAGCGGCACAGATACGCAGTATTTT.

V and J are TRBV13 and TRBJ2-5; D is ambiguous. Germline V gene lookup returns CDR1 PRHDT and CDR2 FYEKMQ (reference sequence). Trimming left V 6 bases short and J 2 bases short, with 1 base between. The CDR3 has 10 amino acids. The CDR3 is CASRQETQYF. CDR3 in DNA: TGTGCCAGCAGACAAGAGACCCAGTACTTC.

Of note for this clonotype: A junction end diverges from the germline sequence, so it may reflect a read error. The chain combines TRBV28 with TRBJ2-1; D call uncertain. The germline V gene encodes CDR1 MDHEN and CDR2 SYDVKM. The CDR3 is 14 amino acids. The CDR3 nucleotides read TGTGTCAGCAGTTTAGAGTCCACATACAATGAGCAGTTCTTC. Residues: CVSSLESTYNEQFF.

The CDR3 spells CASSPGLAGGLNNEQFF. The CDR3 DNA follows: TGTGCCAGCAGCCCTGGGCTAGCGGGAGGGCTGAACAATGAGCAGTTCTTC. The gene calls are TRBV4-2 and TRBJ2-1; 12 bases line up with TRBD2. CDR1 and CDR2 from the germline V gene are LGHNA and YNFKEQ. This CDR3 comprises 17 residues. V shed 4 bases and J 5 bases; nucleotides not matched to a gene: 9.

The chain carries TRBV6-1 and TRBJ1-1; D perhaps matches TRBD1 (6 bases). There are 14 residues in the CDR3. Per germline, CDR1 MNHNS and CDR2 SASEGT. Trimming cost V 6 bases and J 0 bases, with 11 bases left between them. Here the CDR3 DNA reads TGTGCCAGCAGGGGGGCAGGTTTGAACACTGAAGCTTTCTTT. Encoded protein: CASRGAGLNTEAFF.

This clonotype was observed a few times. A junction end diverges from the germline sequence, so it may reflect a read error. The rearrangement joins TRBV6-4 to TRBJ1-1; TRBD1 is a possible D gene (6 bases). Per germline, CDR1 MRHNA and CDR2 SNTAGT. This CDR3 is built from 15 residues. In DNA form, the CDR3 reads TGTGCCACCAGTCACAAGGGGGGCTCGAACACTGAAGCTTTCTTT. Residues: CATSHKGGSNTEAFF.

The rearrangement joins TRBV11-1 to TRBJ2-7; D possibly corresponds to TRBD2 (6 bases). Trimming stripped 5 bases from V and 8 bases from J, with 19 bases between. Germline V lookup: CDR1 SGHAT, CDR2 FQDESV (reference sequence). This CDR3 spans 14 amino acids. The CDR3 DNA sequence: TGTGCCAGCAGCCCCGGGACTCCTACTACGCAGCAGTACGTC. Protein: CASSPGTPTTQQYV.

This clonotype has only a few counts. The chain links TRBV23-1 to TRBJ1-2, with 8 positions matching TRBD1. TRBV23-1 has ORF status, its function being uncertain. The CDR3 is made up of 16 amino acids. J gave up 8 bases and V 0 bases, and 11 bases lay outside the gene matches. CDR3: CASSQSPTPRGRGYTF. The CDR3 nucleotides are TGCGCCAGCAGTCAATCCCCAACTCCCAGGGGGCGAGGCTACACCTTC.

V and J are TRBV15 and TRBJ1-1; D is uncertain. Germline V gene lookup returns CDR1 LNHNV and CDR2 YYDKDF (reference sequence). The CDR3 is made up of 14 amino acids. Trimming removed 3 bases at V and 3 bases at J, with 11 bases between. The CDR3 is CATSSKGRDTEAFF. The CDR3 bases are TGTGCCACCAGCAGTAAGGGAAGGGACACTGAAGCTTTCTTT. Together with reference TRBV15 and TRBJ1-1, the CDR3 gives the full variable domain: DAMVIQNPRYQVTQFGKPVTLSCSQTLNHNVMYWYQQKSSQAPKLLFHYYDKDFNNEADTPDNFQSRRPNTSFCFLDIRSPGLGDTAMYLCATSSKGRDTEAFFGQGTRLTVV.

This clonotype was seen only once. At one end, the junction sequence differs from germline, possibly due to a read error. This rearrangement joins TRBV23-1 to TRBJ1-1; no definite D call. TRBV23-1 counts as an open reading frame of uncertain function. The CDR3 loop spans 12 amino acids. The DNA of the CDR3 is TGCGCCAGCATTCAAGAGGGTCTTGAAGCTTTCTTT. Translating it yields CASIQEGLEAFF.

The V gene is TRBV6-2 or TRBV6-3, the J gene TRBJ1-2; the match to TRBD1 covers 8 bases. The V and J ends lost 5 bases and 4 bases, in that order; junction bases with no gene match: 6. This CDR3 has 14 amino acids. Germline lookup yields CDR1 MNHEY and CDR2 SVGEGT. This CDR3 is CASSNGQGLYGYTF. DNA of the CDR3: TGTGCCAGCAGTAACGGACAGGGCCTCTATGGCTACACCTTC.

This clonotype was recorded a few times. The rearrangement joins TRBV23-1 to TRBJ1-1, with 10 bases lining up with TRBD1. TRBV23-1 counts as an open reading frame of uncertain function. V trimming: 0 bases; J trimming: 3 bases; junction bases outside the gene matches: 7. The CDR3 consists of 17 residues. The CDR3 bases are TGCGCCAGCAGTCAATCGAGACAGGGGGCTCGAGACACTGAAGCTTTCTTT. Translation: CASSQSRQGARDTEAFF.

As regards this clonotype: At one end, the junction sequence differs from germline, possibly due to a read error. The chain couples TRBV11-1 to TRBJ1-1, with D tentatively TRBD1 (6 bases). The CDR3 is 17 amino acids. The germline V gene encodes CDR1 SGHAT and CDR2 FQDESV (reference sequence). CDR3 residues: CASSFLQPIQGNTAAFF. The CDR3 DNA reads TGTGCCAGCAGCTTCCTCCAACCGATCCAGGGGAACACTGCAGCTTTCTTT.

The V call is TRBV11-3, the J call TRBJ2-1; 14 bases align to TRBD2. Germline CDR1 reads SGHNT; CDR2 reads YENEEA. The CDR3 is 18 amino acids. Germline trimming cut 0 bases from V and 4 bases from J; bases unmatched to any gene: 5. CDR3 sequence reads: CASSLERTSGRSYNEQFF. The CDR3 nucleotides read TGTGCCAGCAGCTTAGAGAGGACTAGCGGGAGGAGTTACAATGAGCAGTTCTTC.

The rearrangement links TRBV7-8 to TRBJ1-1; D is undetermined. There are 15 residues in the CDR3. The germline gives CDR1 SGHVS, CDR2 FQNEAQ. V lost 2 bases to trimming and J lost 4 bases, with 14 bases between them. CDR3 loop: CASSLSSTPGTEAFF. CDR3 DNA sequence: TGTGCCAGCAGCTTAAGTTCCACTCCCGGCACTGAAGCTTTCTTT.